This TCR beta chain was found in a study of OX40 agonist ivuxolimab in advanced cancers. This clone was observed a few times. Clones were read by immunoSEQ multiplex PCR, and TCRdb kept only the in-frame ones, dropping some. The sample lists around 77,000 clones; 65% to 90% were seen once. CDR1 SGHRS and CDR2 YFSETQ come from the germline V gene. V shed 1 base and J shed 6 bases, with 12 bases lying between them. The CDR3 totals 14 residues. The receptor comes from an adult with an advanced solid tumor such as melanoma, head and neck, liver or kidney cancer. The rearrangement links TRBV5-1 to TRBJ2-3; a weak D match, TRBD1 (5 bases). Source: CD4+ or CD8+ T cells sorted from blood, taken in a trial of the OX40 agonist ivuxolimab. The CDR3: CASSLLGLGDTQYF. The CDR3 coding sequence is TGCGCCAGCAGCTTGCTGGGGCTAGGGGATACGCAGTATTTT.